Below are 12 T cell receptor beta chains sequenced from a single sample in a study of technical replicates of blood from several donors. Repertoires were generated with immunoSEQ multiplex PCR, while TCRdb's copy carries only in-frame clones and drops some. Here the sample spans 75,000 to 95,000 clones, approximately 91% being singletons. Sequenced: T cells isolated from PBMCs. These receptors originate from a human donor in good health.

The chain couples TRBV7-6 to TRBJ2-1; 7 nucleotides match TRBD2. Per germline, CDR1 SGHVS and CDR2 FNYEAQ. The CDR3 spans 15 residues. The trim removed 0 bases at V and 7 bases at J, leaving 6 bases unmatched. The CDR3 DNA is TGTGCCAGCAGCTTAGCACGCGGGAGCGGGAATGAGCAGTTCTTC. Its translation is CASSLARGSGNEQFF.

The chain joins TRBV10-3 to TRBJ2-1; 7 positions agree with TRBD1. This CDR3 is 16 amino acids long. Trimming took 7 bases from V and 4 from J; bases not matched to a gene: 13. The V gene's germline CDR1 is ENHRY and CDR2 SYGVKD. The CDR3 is CAIKILQGTGYNEQFF. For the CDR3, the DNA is TGTGCCATCAAAATACTACAGGGGACGGGATACAATGAGCAGTTCTTC.

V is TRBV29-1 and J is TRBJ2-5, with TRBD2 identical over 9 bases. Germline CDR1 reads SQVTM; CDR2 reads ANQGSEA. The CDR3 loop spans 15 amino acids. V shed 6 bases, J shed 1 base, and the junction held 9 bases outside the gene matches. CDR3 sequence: CSVASGAGLQETQYF. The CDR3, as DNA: TGCAGCGTAGCTAGCGGGGCCGGGCTCCAAGAGACCCAGTACTTC.

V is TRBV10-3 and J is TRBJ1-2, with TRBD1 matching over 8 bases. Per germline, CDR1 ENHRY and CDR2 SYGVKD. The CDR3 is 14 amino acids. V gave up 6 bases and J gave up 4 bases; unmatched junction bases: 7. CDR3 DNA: TGTGCCATCAGCTCGACAGGGGATAGCTATGGCTACACCTTC. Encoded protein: CAISSTGDSYGYTF.

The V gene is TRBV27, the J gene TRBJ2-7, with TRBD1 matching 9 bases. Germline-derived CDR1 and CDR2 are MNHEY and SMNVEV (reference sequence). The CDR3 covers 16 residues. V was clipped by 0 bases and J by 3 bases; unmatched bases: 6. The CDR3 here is CASSLSGQGSVYEQYF. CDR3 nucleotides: TGTGCCAGCAGTTTATCGGGACAGGGAAGTGTCTACGAGCAGTACTTC.

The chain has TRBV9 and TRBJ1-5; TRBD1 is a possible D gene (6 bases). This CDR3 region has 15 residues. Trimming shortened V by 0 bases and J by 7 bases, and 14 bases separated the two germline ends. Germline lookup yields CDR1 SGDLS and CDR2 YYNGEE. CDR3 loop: CASSVAGTRGQPQHF. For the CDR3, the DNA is TGTGCCAGCAGCGTAGCGGGGACTAGGGGGCAGCCCCAGCATTTT.

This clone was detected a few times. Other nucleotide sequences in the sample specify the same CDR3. As DNA, the CDR3 is TGTGCCAGCAGCGCTAGCGGGAGCACCTACAATGAGCAGTTCTTC. The encoded protein is CASSASGSTYNEQFF. This chain uses TRBV9 with TRBJ2-1; 10 bases are shared with TRBD2. This CDR3 spans 15 amino acids. Germline loops: CDR1 SGDLS, CDR2 YYNGEE. With 3 bases clipped from V and 2 bases from J, the junction kept 2 bases outside the gene matches.

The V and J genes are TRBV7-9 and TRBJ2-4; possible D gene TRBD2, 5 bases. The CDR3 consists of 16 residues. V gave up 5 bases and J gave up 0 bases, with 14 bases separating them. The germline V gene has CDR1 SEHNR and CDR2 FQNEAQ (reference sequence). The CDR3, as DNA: TGTGCCAGCAGCGTGACGGGGAGCCTAGCCAAAAACATTCAGTACTTC. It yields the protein CASSVTGSLAKNIQYF.

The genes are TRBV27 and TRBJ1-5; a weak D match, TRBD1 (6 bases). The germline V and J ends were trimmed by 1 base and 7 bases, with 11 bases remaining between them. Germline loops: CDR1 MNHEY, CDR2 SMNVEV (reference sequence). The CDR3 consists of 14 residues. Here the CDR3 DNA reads TGTGCCAGCAGTTTATTGTCAGGGGCGCAGCCCCAGCATTTT. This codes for CASSLLSGAQPQHF.

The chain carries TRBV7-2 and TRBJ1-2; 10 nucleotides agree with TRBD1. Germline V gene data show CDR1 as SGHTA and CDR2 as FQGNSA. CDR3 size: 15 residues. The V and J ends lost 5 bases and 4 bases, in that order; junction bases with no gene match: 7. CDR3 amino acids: CASSRATGGPYGYTF. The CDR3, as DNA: TGTGCCAGCAGCCGAGCGACAGGGGGCCCCTATGGCTACACCTTC.

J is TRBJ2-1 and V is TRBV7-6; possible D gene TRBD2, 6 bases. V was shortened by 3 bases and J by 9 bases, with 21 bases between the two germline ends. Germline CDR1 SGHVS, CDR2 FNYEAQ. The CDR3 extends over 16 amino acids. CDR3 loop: CASSFGWRERGSEQFF. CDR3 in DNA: TGTGCCAGCAGCTTTGGATGGAGGGAAAGAGGCAGTGAGCAGTTCTTC. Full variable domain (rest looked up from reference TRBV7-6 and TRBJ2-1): GAGVSQSPRYKVTKRGQDVALRCDPISGHVSLYWYRQALGQGPEFLTYFNYEAQQDKSGLPNDRFSAERPEGSISTLTIQRTEQRDSAMYRCASSFGWRERGSEQFFGPGTRLTVL.

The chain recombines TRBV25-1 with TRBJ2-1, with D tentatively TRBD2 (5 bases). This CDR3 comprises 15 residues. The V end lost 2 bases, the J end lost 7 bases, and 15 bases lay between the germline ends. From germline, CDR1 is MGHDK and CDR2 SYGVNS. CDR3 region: CASSEVLLARNEQFF. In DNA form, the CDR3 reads TGTGCCAGCAGTGAAGTCTTGTTAGCGAGGAATGAGCAGTTCTTC.